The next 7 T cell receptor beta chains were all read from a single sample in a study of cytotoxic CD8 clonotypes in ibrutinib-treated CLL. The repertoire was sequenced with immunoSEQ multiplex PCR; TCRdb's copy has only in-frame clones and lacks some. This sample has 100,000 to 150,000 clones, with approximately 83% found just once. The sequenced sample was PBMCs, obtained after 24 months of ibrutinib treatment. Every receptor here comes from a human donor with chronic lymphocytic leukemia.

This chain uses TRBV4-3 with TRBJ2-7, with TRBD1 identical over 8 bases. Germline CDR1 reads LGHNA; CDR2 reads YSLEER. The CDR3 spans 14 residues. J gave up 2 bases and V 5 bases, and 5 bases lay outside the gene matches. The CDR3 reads CASSTGQGPYEQYF. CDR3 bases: TGCGCCAGCAGCACCGGACAGGGCCCCTACGAGCAGTACTTC.

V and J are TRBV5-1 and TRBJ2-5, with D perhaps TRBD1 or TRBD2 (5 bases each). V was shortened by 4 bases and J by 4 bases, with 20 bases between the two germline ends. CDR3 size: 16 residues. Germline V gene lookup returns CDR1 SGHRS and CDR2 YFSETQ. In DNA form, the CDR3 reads TGCGCCAGCAGCCTTCATCGGGGCCCGCCGAGAGAGACCCAGTACTTC. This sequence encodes CASSLHRGPPRETQYF. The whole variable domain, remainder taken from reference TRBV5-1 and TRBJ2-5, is KAGVTQTPRYLIKTRGQQVTLSCSPISGHRSVSWYQQTPGQGLQFLFEYFSETQRNKGNFPGRFSGRQFSNSRSEMNVSTLELGDSALYLCASSLHRGPPRETQYFGPGTRLLVL.

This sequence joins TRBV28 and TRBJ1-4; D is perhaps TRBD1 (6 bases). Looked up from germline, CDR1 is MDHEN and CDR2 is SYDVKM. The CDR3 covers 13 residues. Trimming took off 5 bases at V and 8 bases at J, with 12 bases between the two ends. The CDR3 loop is CASSGDIEEKLFF. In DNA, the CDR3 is TGTGCCAGCAGTGGGGACATAGAGGAAAAACTGTTTTTT. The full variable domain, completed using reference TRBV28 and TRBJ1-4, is DVKVTQSSRYLVKRTGEKVFLECVQDMDHENMFWYRQDPGLGLRLIYFSYDVKMKEKGDIPEGYSVSREKKERFSLILESASTNQTSMYLCASSGDIEEKLFFGSGTQLSVL.

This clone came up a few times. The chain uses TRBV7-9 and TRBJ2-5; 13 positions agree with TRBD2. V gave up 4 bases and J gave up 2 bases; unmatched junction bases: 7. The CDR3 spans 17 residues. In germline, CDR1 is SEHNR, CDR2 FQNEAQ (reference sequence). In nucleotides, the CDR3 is TGTGCCAGCAGCTACGGGACTAGCGGGAATGTGCAAGAGACCCAGTACTTC. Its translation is CASSYGTSGNVQETQYF. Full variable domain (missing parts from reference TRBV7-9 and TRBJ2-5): DTGVSQNPRHKITKRGQNVTFRCDPISEHNRLYWYRQTLGQGPEFLTYFQNEAQLEKSRLLSDRFSAERPKGSFSTLEIQRTEQGDSAMYLCASSYGTSGNVQETQYFGPGTRLLVL.

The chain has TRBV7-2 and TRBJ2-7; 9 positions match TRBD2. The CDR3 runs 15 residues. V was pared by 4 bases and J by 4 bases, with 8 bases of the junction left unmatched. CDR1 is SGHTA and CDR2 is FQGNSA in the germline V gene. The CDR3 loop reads CASSSYSGRTYEQYF. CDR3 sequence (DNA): TGTGCCAGCAGCTCCTACAGCGGGAGGACATACGAGCAGTACTTC.

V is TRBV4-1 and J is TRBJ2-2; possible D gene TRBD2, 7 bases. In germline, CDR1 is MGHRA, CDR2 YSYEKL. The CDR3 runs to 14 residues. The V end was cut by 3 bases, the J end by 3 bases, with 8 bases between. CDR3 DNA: TGCGCCAGCAGCCAGGGGGGGCACACCGGGGAGCTGTTTTTT. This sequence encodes CASSQGGHTGELFF.

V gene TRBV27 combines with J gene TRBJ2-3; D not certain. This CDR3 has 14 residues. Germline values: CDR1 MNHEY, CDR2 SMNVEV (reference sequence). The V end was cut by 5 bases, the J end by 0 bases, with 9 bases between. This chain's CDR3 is CASSPNPSTDTQYF. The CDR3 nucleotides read TGTGCCAGCAGTCCCAACCCTAGCACAGATACGCAGTATTTT.